This section outlines one T cell receptor beta chain sequence together with its context. In the authors' methods: Estimation of nucleated cell counts was performed using reference gene primer amplification. The table came from immunoSEQ multiplex PCR; TCRdb's copy has only in-frame clones and leaves some out. That table gives V, J and clone size, and the DNA gave D and trimming. Of 60,000 to 75,000 clones listed, more than 75% were seen once; the top ten hold less than 15%. Trimming removed 8 bases at V and 1 base at J, with 14 bases between. CDR1 is SNHLY, CDR2 FYNNEI, per germline. The CDR3 totals 15 residues. The sample is drawn from a study of blood T cell repertoires in COVID-19. Study-level information: Samples representing acute and convalescent COVID-19 were sourced from the United States, Italy and Spain. T cells, B-cell-depleted T cells, or PBMCs provided the cDNA or gDNA that served as material.

Sequenced input: peripheral blood. The rearrangement uses TRBV2 and TRBJ1-4; no reliable D call. This receptor was taken from a woman aged 55-69 years with acute or convalescent COVID-19. The CDR3 DNA follows: TGTGCCAGCCGTTCGCGCGGGCAAACTAATGAAAAACTGTTTTTT. Encoded protein: CASRSRGQTNEKLFF.